The clone carrying this T cell receptor beta chain appeared once. Its antigen is as yet unknown. The same CDR3 is also encoded by other DNA sequences in this sample. CDR3 size: 13 residues. V lost 6 bases and J lost 4, with 12 bases in between. Germline lookup yields CDR1 MNHEY and CDR2 SMNVEV (reference sequence). For sorted subsets, roughly 210 ng DNA per replicate equaled about 31,000 T cell genomes. TCRdb's copy holds only in-frame clones and misses some; the assay was immunoSEQ multiplex PCR. Among millions of clones listed, about 95% were seen once. The sample is drawn from a study of shared clonotypes between healthy human individuals. Findings and caveats of the study: With few donors, the genetic and exposure-history diversity represented was limited. Clonotype sharing across donors was expected to vary with sequencing depth.

CD8 cells regarded as naive lacked CD45RO, were positively chosen for CCR7, and omitted terminally differentiated effector memory CD45RA+ cells. The TCR comes from a man in his late teens or twenties in good health. The sequencing input was naive CD8+ T cells sorted from blood. The J gene is TRBJ2-5, the V gene TRBV27; either TRBD1 or TRBD2 may supply D (6 bases each). CDR3 coding DNA: TGTGCCAGCAGAGGGGGGATAGGAGAGACCCAGTACTTC. It specifies CASRGGIGETQYF.